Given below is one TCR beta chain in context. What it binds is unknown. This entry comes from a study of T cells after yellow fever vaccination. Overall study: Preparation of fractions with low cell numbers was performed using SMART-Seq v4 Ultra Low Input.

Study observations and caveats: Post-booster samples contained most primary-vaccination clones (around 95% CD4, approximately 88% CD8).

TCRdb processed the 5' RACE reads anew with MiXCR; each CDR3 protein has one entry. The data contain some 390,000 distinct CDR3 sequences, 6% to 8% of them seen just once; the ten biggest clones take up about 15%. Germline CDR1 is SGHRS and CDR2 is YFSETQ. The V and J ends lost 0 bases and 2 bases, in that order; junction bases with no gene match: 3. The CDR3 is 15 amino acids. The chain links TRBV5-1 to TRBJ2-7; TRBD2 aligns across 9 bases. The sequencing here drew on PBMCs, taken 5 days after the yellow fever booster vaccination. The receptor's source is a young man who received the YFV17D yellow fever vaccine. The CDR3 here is CASSLVAGATYEQYF. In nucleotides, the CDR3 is TGCGCCAGCAGCTTGGTAGCGGGAGCAACCTACGAGCAGTACTTC.